This T cell receptor (beta chain) came from a study of shared clonotypes between healthy human individuals. CDR1 and CDR2 (germline): LNHNV, YYDKDF (reference sequence). V lost 8 bases, J lost 2 bases, and 8 bases stayed unmatched. The CDR3 is made up of 15 amino acids. Naive CD8 populations comprised CD45RO-negative cells positively selected for CCR7, excluding terminally differentiated effector memory CD45RA+ cells. The protocol was immunoSEQ multiplex PCR, while the TCRdb copy is restricted to in-frame clones and leaves out a portion. The data show roughly 2 million clones, with about 95% seen just once and 0.85% to 1.3% held by the top ten. Findings and limits, study-wide: The genetic and exposure-history diversity represented was limited by few donors. Some naive CD4 clonotypes, roughly 5%, turned up in common across a few donors.

About this clone: What it binds is unknown.

This chain connects TRBV15 to TRBJ2-1; 8 nucleotides agree with TRBD2. The clonotype was recovered from a man aged 18 to 29 in good health. Sequencing used naive CD8+ T cells sorted from blood. The CDR3 loop reads CATYPAGGTYNEQFF. The CDR3 DNA follows: TGTGCCACCTACCCGGCGGGGGGCACCTACAATGAGCAGTTCTTC.